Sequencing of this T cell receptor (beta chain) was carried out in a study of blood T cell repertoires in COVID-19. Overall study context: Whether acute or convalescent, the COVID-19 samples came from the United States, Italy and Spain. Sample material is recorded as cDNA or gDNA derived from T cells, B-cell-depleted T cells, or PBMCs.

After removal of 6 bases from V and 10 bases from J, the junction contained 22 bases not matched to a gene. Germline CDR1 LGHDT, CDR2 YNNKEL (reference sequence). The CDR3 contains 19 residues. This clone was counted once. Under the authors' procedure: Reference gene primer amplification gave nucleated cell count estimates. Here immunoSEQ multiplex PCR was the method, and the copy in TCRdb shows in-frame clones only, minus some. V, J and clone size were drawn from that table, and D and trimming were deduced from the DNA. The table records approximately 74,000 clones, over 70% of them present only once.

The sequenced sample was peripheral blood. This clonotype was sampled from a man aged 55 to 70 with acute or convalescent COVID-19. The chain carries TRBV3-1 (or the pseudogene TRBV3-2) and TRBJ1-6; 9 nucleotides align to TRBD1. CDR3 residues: CASRKRIREGQGEWSPLHF. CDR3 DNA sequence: TGTGCCAGCAGAAAAAGGATACGGGAGGGACAGGGCGAATGGTCACCCCTCCACTTT.